The sequence of this T cell receptor beta chain was determined in a study of shared clonotypes between healthy human individuals. For the study at large: The cohort comprised a couple of women and a few men. Their ages spanned 18 to 49 years. For every donor, three CD4 naive, three CD4 memory, two CD8 naive and one CD8 memory plates were used. Findings and caveats of the study: Among several donors, approximately 5% of naive CD4 clonotypes were found in common.

All participating donors were Caucasian adults from Nashville, Tennessee. Remarks on this clone: Its antigen remains unknown. This specimen includes other DNA sequences encoding the same CDR3.

Some clones are missing from TCRdb's copy, which holds only in-frame ones; the method was immunoSEQ multiplex PCR. The sample contains 2 million to 2.5 million clones, approximately 93% of which appear only once. The source material was naive CD4+ T cells from PBMCs. Subset indicated: CD45RA+ positively selected. The sequence derives from a man aged 18-30 years in good health. Some clones in this sample may be carry-over from other donors' samples.

The CDR3 DNA sequence: TGCGCCAGCAGGGGACTAGCGGGACCCACAGATACGCAGTATTTT. Its translation: CASRGLAGPTDTQYF. V and J are TRBV5-1 and TRBJ2-3; 13 positions match TRBD2. Per germline, CDR1 SGHRS and CDR2 YFSETQ. The CDR3 covers 15 residues. J lost 2 bases, V lost 5 bases, and 2 bases had no gene match. Filled out from reference TRBV5-1 and TRBJ2-3, the complete variable domain reads KAGVTQTPRYLIKTRGQQVTLSCSPISGHRSVSWYQQTPGQGLQFLFEYFSETQRNKGNFPGRFSGRQFSNSRSEMNVSTLELGDSALYLCASRGLAGPTDTQYFGPGTRLTVL.